A single sample gave rise to the 21 T cell receptor beta chains below, sequenced in a study of blood T cells in healthy people across ages. Using a J-beta primer mix together with a sample-barcoded 5' primer, a second PCR was run for roughly 6 to 12 cycles. TCRdb fed the 5' RACE reads into MiXCR, producing one record per CDR3 protein. Here the sample spans around 1,900,000 distinct CDR3 sequences, 35% to 50% being singletons. The sample taken for sequencing was blood. Source of these receptors: a human donor in good health.

DNA for the CDR3: TGTGCCATCAGTGGCGGACAGGGGAGGGGACCTGAAGCTTTCTTT. It yields the protein CAISGGQGRGPEAFF. The chain is built from TRBV10-3 and TRBJ1-1; 9 bases are shared with TRBD1. The V and J ends lost 4 bases and 6 bases, in that order; junction bases with no gene match: 9. This CDR3 is 15 amino acids long. The germline V gene encodes CDR1 ENHRY and CDR2 SYGVKD.

This clonotype was detected a few times. The chain joins TRBV6-5 to TRBJ1-2; no firm D call. The CDR3 consists of 13 residues. Germline assignment: CDR1 MNHEY and CDR2 SVGAGI. V lost 6 bases and J 1 base, leaving 9 bases between the germline ends. The CDR3 DNA follows: TGTGCCAGCAGGATGCACGTTAACTATGGCTACACCTTC. This gives the protein CASRMHVNYGYTF.

The genes are TRBV6-2 or TRBV6-3 and TRBJ2-5; 15 bases match TRBD2. The trim removed 7 bases at V and 5 bases at J, leaving 8 bases unmatched. Germline V CDR1 and CDR2: MNHEY, SVGEGT. The CDR3 has 16 amino acids. In DNA, the CDR3 is TGTGCCAGCACCCGAGGACTAGCGGGGGGGATGGAGACCCAGTACTTC. This translates into CASTRGLAGGMETQYF.

This rearrangement joins TRBV20-1 to TRBJ2-4; TRBD1 aligns across 7 bases. The germline V gene has CDR1 DFQATT and CDR2 SNEGSKA (reference sequence). There are 13 residues in the CDR3. Trimming removed 3 bases from V and 7 bases from J; junction bases left unmatched: 6. The CDR3 sequence: CSARTGWDNIQYF. The CDR3, as DNA: TGCAGTGCTAGGACAGGGTGGGACAACATTCAGTACTTC.

In its sample, this clonotype was seen many times. CDR3 nucleotides: TGCAGCGTTGGGGCTACCTACGAGCAGTACTTC. This translates into CSVGATYEQYF. The chain joins TRBV29-1 to TRBJ2-7; no clear D gene. Trimming cost V 4 bases and J 2 bases, with 6 bases left between them. Germline V lookup: CDR1 SQVTM, CDR2 ANQGSEA. The CDR3 has 11 residues.

This clonotype was seen a few times. The J gene is TRBJ2-7, the V gene TRBV7-2; the D is unclear. Trimming left V 5 bases short and J 2 bases short, with 13 bases between. CDR1 is SGHTA, CDR2 FQGNSA, per germline. The CDR3 has 14 amino acids. The CDR3 DNA is TGTGCCAGCAGCCTAGACGGCTCAGCCTACGAGCAGTACTTC. The encoded protein is CASSLDGSAYEQYF.

This clonotype was seen more than once but under ten times. The genes are TRBV10-3 and TRBJ2-5; maybe TRBD1 (6 bases). This CDR3 has 14 residues. The V and J ends lost 3 bases and 1 base respectively, with 9 bases between them. Germline loops: CDR1 ENHRY, CDR2 SYGVKD. The CDR3 nucleotides are TGTGCCATCAGTGACCAACAGGGCCAAGAGACCCAGTACTTC. It specifies CAISDQQGQETQYF.

This clonotype was observed a few times. The chain couples TRBV20-1 to TRBJ1-4; 8 bases match TRBD1. This CDR3 is built from 17 residues. From germline, CDR1 is DFQATT and CDR2 SNEGSKA (reference sequence). Trimming removed 5 bases from V and 2 bases from J; junction bases left unmatched: 13. CDR3 bases: TGCAGTGCTTCTTTCCGGGACAGGTTTAGGACTAATGAAAAACTGTTTTTT. This sequence encodes CSASFRDRFRTNEKLFF.

The chain combines TRBV5-1 with TRBJ2-3, with 10 nucleotides matching TRBD2. Germline V gene data show CDR1 as SGHRS and CDR2 as YFSETQ. With V trimmed by 4 bases and J by 5 bases, 10 bases remained unmatched. The length of the CDR3 is 16 residues. The CDR3 protein is CASSRASGGVGDTQYF. The CDR3 bases are TGCGCCAGCAGCAGAGCTAGCGGGGGAGTTGGAGATACGCAGTATTTT.

As concerns this clonotype: At one end the junction does not follow the germline gene, possibly because of a read error. The chain has TRBV9 and TRBJ1-2; weak D call: TRBD1 (6 bases). This CDR3 spans 18 amino acids. Germline CDR1 is SGDLS and CDR2 is YYNGEE. CDR3 loop: CASSGGGTMATPFPGYTF. DNA for the CDR3: TGTGCCAGCAGCGGAGGGGGAACTATGGCTACACCGTTCCCGGGCTACACTTTC. Full variable domain (rest looked up from reference TRBV9 and TRBJ1-2): DSGVTQTPKHLITATGQRVTLRCSPRSGDLSVYWYQQSLDQGLQFLIQYYNGEERAKGNILERFSAQQFPDLHSELNLSSLELGDSALYFCASSGGGTMATPFPGYTFGSGTRLTVV.

Details on this clonotype: One junction end disagrees with the germline gene, perhaps due to a read error. The genes are TRBV6-5 and TRBJ2-5; D gene unclear. The last part of the DNA fits TRBJ2-7 better; the J call may be wrong. CDR1 MNHEY and CDR2 SVGAGI come from the germline V gene. CDR3 length: 12 amino acids. This CDR3 reads CVSSYVGSEQYF. For the CDR3, the DNA is TGTGTCAGCAGTTACGTAGGGTCCGAGCAGTACTTC.

V is TRBV10-3 and J is TRBJ2-7; possibly TRBD1 or TRBD2 for D (5 bases each). This CDR3 spans 20 amino acids. From germline, CDR1 is ENHRY and CDR2 SYGVKD. V was trimmed by 6 bases and J by 4 bases, leaving 34 bases between them. DNA of the CDR3: TGTGCCATCAGCCATTCGGGGACGGGGAGAGGCCCTCGGGAAATTTACGAGCAGTACTTC. Protein sequence: CAISHSGTGRGPREIYEQYF.

The chain uses TRBV2 and TRBJ2-7; tentatively, D is TRBD1 (7 bases). The CDR3 loop spans 16 amino acids. Trimming cost V 3 bases and J 0 bases, with 15 bases left between them. Germline CDR1 is SNHLY and CDR2 is FYNNEI. The DNA for the CDR3 is TGTGCCAGCAGTGAGGGACAGCGGGTGACCTCCTACGAGCAGTACTTC. It translates to CASSEGQRVTSYEQYF.

This sequence joins TRBV19 and TRBJ2-1; no definite D call. V was pared by 4 bases and J by 7 bases, with 8 bases between. Germline-derived CDR1 and CDR2 are LNHDA and SQIVND (reference sequence). The CDR3 length is 12 residues. In DNA form, the CDR3 reads TGTGCCAGTAGTACAAATCATAATGAGCAGTTCTTC. This gives the protein CASSTNHNEQFF.

With respect to this clonotype: The junction departs from germline at one end; a sequencing error may be responsible. The chain recombines TRBV12-3 or TRBV12-4 with TRBJ2-3; TRBD2 aligns across 15 bases. The CDR3 is made up of 16 amino acids. The CDR3 DNA reads as TGTGCCAGCAGTTGGGGACTAGCGGGGGGCACAGATACGCAGGATTTT. It yields the protein CASSWGLAGGTDTQDF.

The CDR3 here is CASSEGPSGGTDTQYF. The CDR3 bases are TGTGCCAGCAGTGAAGGCCCTAGCGGGGGCACAGATACGCAGTATTTT. The chain joins TRBV2 to TRBJ2-3, with 9 bases matching TRBD2. CDR3 length: 16 residues. Germline CDR1 and CDR2: SNHLY and FYNNEI. Losses at the gene ends were 1 base for V and 1 base for J; bases not matched to a gene: 3. Filled out from reference TRBV2 and TRBJ2-3, the complete variable domain reads EPEVTQTPSHQVTQMGQEVILRCVPISNHLYFYWYRQILGQKVEFLVSFYNNEISEKSEIFDDQFSVERPDGSNFTLKIRSTKLEDSAMYFCASSEGPSGGTDTQYFGPGTRLTVL.

There are many counts of this clonotype. The rearrangement links TRBV20-1 to TRBJ1-2; TRBD1 matches at 8 bases. Trimming removed 6 bases from V and 4 bases from J; junction bases left unmatched: 7. Germline V gene data show CDR1 as DFQATT and CDR2 as SNEGSKA (reference sequence). This CDR3 has 13 residues. The CDR3, as DNA: TGCAGTGCCGGGACAGGAGAACCCTATGGCTACACCTTC. Translating gives CSAGTGEPYGYTF.

This clonotype occurred a few times. The V gene is TRBV20-1, the J gene TRBJ2-7; 8 bases fit TRBD1. The CDR3 spans 15 residues. From germline, CDR1 is DFQATT and CDR2 SNEGSKA (reference sequence). The V gene end was trimmed by 0 bases and the J gene end by 3 bases; junction bases not matched to a gene: 7. CDR3 nucleotide sequence: TGCAGTGCTAGAGATTTGACAGGGGATTACTACGAGCAGTACTTC. Its translation: CSARDLTGDYYEQYF.

This clonotype was counted between two and nine times. The CDR3 sequence is CASSFLLTGFNYGYTF. CDR3 nucleotide sequence: TGTGCCAGCTCATTCCTCCTGACAGGATTTAACTATGGCTACACCTTC. The genes are TRBV6-2 or TRBV6-3 and TRBJ1-2; tentative D call: TRBD1 (6 bases). The CDR3 covers 16 residues. Germline V gene sequence: CDR1 MNHEY, CDR2 SVGEGT. V was trimmed by 8 bases and J by 1 base, leaving 20 bases between them.

The chain recombines TRBV5-6 with TRBJ2-5, with 12 bases aligning to TRBD2. Near its end, the DNA agrees better with TRBJ2-1, so the J call may be wrong. From germline, CDR1 is SGHDT and CDR2 YYEEEE. This CDR3 has 16 residues. CDR3 coding DNA: TGTGCCAGCAGCTATGGACTAGCGGGGCCTCAAGAGACCCAGTTCTTC. Protein sequence: CASSYGLAGPQETQFF.

The genes are TRBV6-6 and TRBJ2-4; D not resolved. Trimming removed 2 bases from V and 8 bases from J, with 10 bases in between. Germline CDR1 MNHNY, CDR2 SVGAGI (reference sequence). This CDR3 is built from 13 residues. The CDR3 loop reads CASSYVGWDIQYF. CDR3 nucleotide sequence: TGTGCCAGCAGTTACGTGGGCTGGGACATTCAGTACTTC.